Below, 32 T cell receptor beta chains from the same sample are listed, as sequenced in a study of T cell responses to AZD1222 COVID-19 vaccine. Profiled with immunoSEQ multiplex PCR; TCRdb holds only in-frame clones, not every one. The sample lists around 130,000 clones; approximately 85% were seen once. The specimen comprised peripheral blood, sampled on day 0 of AZD1222 vaccination. These receptors originate from an adult in good health.

The J gene is TRBJ2-1, the V gene TRBV7-2; D may be TRBD1 (6 bases). This CDR3 has 14 amino acids. Looked up from germline, CDR1 is SGHTA and CDR2 is FQGNSA. Trimming left V 1 base short and J 9 bases short, with 13 bases between. CDR3 sequence (DNA): TGTGCCAGCAGCTTAGGATCCGACAGGTCTGAGCAGTTCTTC. Protein: CASSLGSDRSEQFF. The entire variable domain, with the rest obtained from reference TRBV7-2 and TRBJ2-1, is as follows: GAGVSQSPSNKVTEKGKDVELRCDPISGHTALYWYRQSLGQGLEFLIYFQGNSAPDKSGLPSDRFSAERTGGSVSTLTIQRTQQEDSAVYLCASSLGSDRSEQFFGPGTRLTVL.

This rearrangement joins TRBV6-5 to TRBJ2-2; tentative D call: TRBD1 (6 bases). This CDR3 comprises 15 residues. Trimming pared 7 bases from V and 2 bases from J, leaving 14 bases between. CDR1 is MNHEY and CDR2 is SVGAGI in the germline V gene. The CDR3 region is CASNMDSRNTGELFF. CDR3 sequence (DNA): TGTGCCAGCAACATGGACAGCAGAAACACCGGGGAGCTGTTTTTT.

The CDR3 coding sequence is TGTGCCAGCAGTTACCGGGGACAGGGTCGAGAAAAACTGTTTTTT. This codes for CASSYRGQGREKLFF. The chain employs TRBV6-2 or TRBV6-3 and TRBJ1-4; 9 nucleotides agree with TRBD1. The junction had 6 bases not matched to a gene; V was cut back by 2 bases and J by 8 bases. CDR3 length equals 15 residues. From germline, CDR1 is MNHEY and CDR2 SVGEGT.

This chain joins TRBV4-3 and TRBJ2-7; 8 bases line up with TRBD2. Germline CDR1 LGHNA, CDR2 YSLEER. Trimming cost V 4 bases and J 5 bases; bases outside gene matches: 13. This CDR3 spans 16 amino acids. The CDR3 reads CASSPDRGGRLNEQYF. CDR3 sequence (DNA): TGCGCCAGCAGCCCGGACCGAGGCGGGAGGCTCAACGAGCAGTACTTC.

V and J are TRBV11-2 and TRBJ1-1; no reliable D call. The CDR3 spans 13 residues. Looked up from germline, CDR1 is SGHAT and CDR2 is FQNNGV. The V and J ends lost 3 bases and 0 bases respectively, with 5 bases between them. The CDR3 reads CASSFQVNTEAFF. The CDR3 coding sequence is TGTGCCAGCAGCTTCCAGGTGAACACTGAAGCTTTCTTT.

The chain is built from TRBV27 and TRBJ2-2; D gene ambiguous. CDR1 is MNHEY, CDR2 SMNVEV, per germline (reference sequence). This CDR3 has 14 residues. The V and J ends lost 7 bases and 6 bases respectively, with 15 bases between them. CDR3 DNA sequence: TGTGCCAGCACCCCCGACCATCGGGCCGGGGAGCTGTTTTTT. It encodes CASTPDHRAGELFF.

V is TRBV5-1 and J is TRBJ2-1; 8 bases map to TRBD1. The CDR3 totals 13 residues. J was trimmed by 13 bases and V by 4 bases; bases with no gene match: 10. Germline-derived CDR1 and CDR2 are SGHRS and YFSETQ. CDR3 nucleotide sequence: TGCGCCAGCAGCACCGGACAGGGATTAGGCCAGTTCTTC. Protein sequence: CASSTGQGLGQFF.

This clone appeared a few times. The V call is TRBV6-5, the J call TRBJ2-7; TRBD2 matches 9 bases. The CDR3 totals 13 residues. Germline V CDR1 and CDR2: MNHEY, SVGAGI. Trimming at V came to 11 bases and at J to 0 bases, leaving 5 bases not matched to a gene. The CDR3, as DNA: TGTGCCGGAAGCGGGGGGTTCTCCTACGAGCAGTACTTC. This codes for CAGSGGFSYEQYF.

The chain has TRBV27 and TRBJ2-2; the match to TRBD2 covers 11 bases. The CDR3 consists of 16 residues. Trimming cost V 1 base and J 3 bases; bases outside gene matches: 1. Germline V gene sequence: CDR1 MNHEY, CDR2 SMNVEV (reference sequence). CDR3 residues: CASSLLAGGDTGELFF. The CDR3, as DNA: TGTGCCAGCAGTTTATTAGCGGGAGGGGACACCGGGGAGCTGTTTTTT.

A remark on this clone: Mismatch with germline at one junction end may stem from a read error. The chain combines TRBV6-5 with TRBJ1-4; D is uncertain. Germline V gene data show CDR1 as MNHEY and CDR2 as SVGAGI. This CDR3 region has 12 residues. The DNA of the CDR3 is TGTGCCAGCAGTGACTCCGGGAGGCAACTGTTTTTT. Amino acids: CASSDSGRQLFF.

The chain recombines TRBV18 with TRBJ2-7; unclear D gene. Trimming pared 4 bases from V and 3 bases from J, leaving 7 bases between. CDR1 is KGHSH, CDR2 LQKENI, per germline. The CDR3 extends over 12 amino acids. DNA for the CDR3: TGTGCCAGCTCACTCCTAATCTACGAGCAGTACTTC. It yields the protein CASSLLIYEQYF.

The gene calls are TRBV7-9 and TRBJ2-7, with a weak D call TRBD2 (7 bases). Germline assignment: CDR1 SEHNR and CDR2 FQNEAQ (reference sequence). This CDR3 has 16 amino acids. Deletions cut 5 bases from V and 0 bases from J, with 17 bases between. The CDR3 region is CASSPDGGARSYEQYF. CDR3 coding DNA: TGTGCCAGCAGCCCAGATGGGGGGGCACGCTCCTACGAGCAGTACTTC.

This clone has a single count. The chain employs TRBV24-1 and TRBJ1-1, with unresolved D. The length of the CDR3 is 13 residues. Deletions cut 3 bases from V and 2 bases from J, with 6 bases between. Germline CDR1 is KGHDR and CDR2 is SFDVKD. This chain's CDR3 is CATSDRSNTEAFF. CDR3 in DNA: TGTGCCACCAGTGATCGCAGCAACACTGAAGCTTTCTTT.

This chain connects TRBV18 to TRBJ1-3; D perhaps matches TRBD1 (5 bases). The CDR3 is 15 amino acids. V lost 4 bases and J 4 bases, leaving 14 bases between the germline ends. Germline-derived CDR1 and CDR2 are KGHSH and LQKENI. The CDR3 DNA follows: TGTGCCAGCTCACTCGGGACGGCTGGGGGAAACACCATATATTTT. It translates to CASSLGTAGGNTIYF.

The rearrangement uses TRBV3-1 (or the pseudogene TRBV3-2) and TRBJ2-3, with D possibly TRBD1 on 6 matching bases. Germline loops: CDR1 LGHDT, CDR2 YNNKEL (reference sequence). The CDR3 has 16 amino acids. V lost 0 bases to trimming and J lost 0 bases, with 10 bases between them. DNA of the CDR3: TGTGCCAGCAGCCAAGATTCTGACAGGAGCACAGATACGCAGTATTTT. Amino acids: CASSQDSDRSTDTQYF.

The chain couples TRBV6-8 to TRBJ2-2; D may be TRBD2 (5 bases). The germline gives CDR1 MNHGY, CDR2 SAAAGT. The CDR3 has 14 amino acids. V was pared by 5 bases and J by 1 base, with 8 bases between. The CDR3 bases are TGTGCCAGCAGTGAGGACTGGAACACCGGGGAGCTGTTTTTT. Protein: CASSEDWNTGELFF.

This clone was seen once. The chain recombines TRBV7-8 with TRBJ1-2; D gene unclear. The germline CDR1 and CDR2 sequences are SGHVS and FQNEAQ. CDR3 length: 14 residues. Trimming left V 1 base short and J 6 bases short, with 12 bases between. The CDR3 DNA follows: TGTGCCAGCAGCTTAGGGGCGGGCCCTCATGGCTACACCTTC. It is translated as CASSLGAGPHGYTF.

This chain uses TRBV11-2 with TRBJ2-2, with TRBD2 identical over 11 bases. CDR1 and CDR2 from the germline V gene are SGHAT and FQNNGV. Unmatched junction bases numbered 11, after V lost 4 bases and J lost 7 bases. The CDR3 totals 17 residues. The chain's CDR3 is CASSSGLAGGHNGELFF. CDR3 bases: TGTGCCAGCAGCTCGGGCTTAGCGGGGGGGCATAACGGGGAGCTGTTTTTT.

This clone came up a few times. DNA for the CDR3: TGTGCCAGCAGCTTAGAACAGGGGTCCCACGAGCAGTACTTC. This encodes CASSLEQGSHEQYF. The chain couples TRBV11-1 to TRBJ2-7; TRBD1 matches 7 bases. Losses at the gene ends were 1 base for V and 5 bases for J; bases not matched to a gene: 5. The germline V gene has CDR1 SGHAT and CDR2 FQDESV (reference sequence). The CDR3 is 14 residues long. The full variable domain, completed using reference TRBV11-1 and TRBJ2-7, is EAEVAQSPRYKITEKSQAVAFWCDPISGHATLYWYRQILGQGPELLVQFQDESVVDDSQLPKDRFSAERLKGVDSTLKIQPAELGDSAMYLCASSLEQGSHEQYFGPGTRLTVT.

The chain is built from TRBV7-3 and TRBJ2-3; D perhaps matches TRBD2 (5 bases). Germline V CDR1 and CDR2: SGHTA, FQGTGA. The V and J ends lost 5 bases and 1 base respectively, with 13 bases between them. The CDR3 runs 15 residues. The CDR3 DNA follows: TGTGCCAGCAGCAAGACTACACTAGGCACAGATACGCAGTATTTT. Translated, it gives CASSKTTLGTDTQYF. The complete variable domain, with remaining parts taken from reference TRBV7-3 and TRBJ2-3, reads GAGVSQTPSNKVTEKGKYVELRCDPISGHTALYWYRQSLGQGPEFLIYFQGTGAADDSGLPNDRFFAVRPEGSVSTLKIQRTERGDSAVYLCASSKTTLGTDTQYFGPGTRLTVL.

The rearrangement uses TRBV6-5 and TRBJ2-7; 10 bases match TRBD1. CDR3 size: 16 residues. After removal of 4 bases from V and 5 bases from J, the junction contained 11 bases not matched to a gene. CDR1 is MNHEY, CDR2 SVGAGI, per germline. CDR3 sequence: CASSSRTGGASDEQYF. DNA for the CDR3: TGTGCCAGCAGTTCGCGGACAGGGGGGGCTTCGGACGAGCAGTACTTC.

This chain uses TRBV3-1 (or the pseudogene TRBV3-2) with TRBJ2-1; no firm D call. V was shortened by 4 bases and J by 1 base, with 11 bases between the two germline ends. Germline CDR1 is LGHDT and CDR2 is YNNKEL (reference sequence). This CDR3 has 15 amino acids. The CDR3 reads CASSPLQYSYNEQFF. DNA for the CDR3: TGTGCCAGCAGCCCCCTACAATATTCCTACAATGAGCAGTTCTTC.

The chain has TRBV28 and TRBJ1-1; D gene unclear. V shed 6 bases and J shed 2 bases, with 13 bases lying between them. The germline CDR1 and CDR2 sequences are MDHEN and SYDVKM. The CDR3 runs to 14 residues. The CDR3 loop is CASRYRTVNTEAFF. Here the CDR3 DNA reads TGTGCCAGCAGATACCGGACGGTAAACACTGAAGCTTTCTTT.

This rearrangement joins TRBV30 to TRBJ1-6; weak D call: TRBD1 (5 bases). Germline values: CDR1 GTSNPN, CDR2 SVGIG (reference sequence). The CDR3 is 12 amino acids. The V end lost 6 bases, the J end lost 10 bases, and 13 bases lay between the germline ends. CDR3 coding DNA: TGTGCCTGCCAAAGGGGAGCGTCACCCCTCCACTTT. Protein sequence: CACQRGASPLHF.

V gene TRBV7-9 combines with J gene TRBJ1-2; D is ambiguous. The ends were cut back, 3 bases at V and 0 bases at J, with 11 bases in the middle. This CDR3 has 15 residues. The V gene's germline CDR1 is SEHNR and CDR2 FQNEAQ (reference sequence). The CDR3 loop reads CASSFSDQANYGYTF. The CDR3 coding sequence is TGTGCCAGCAGCTTCTCCGACCAAGCTAACTATGGCTACACCTTC.

This chain links TRBV30 with TRBJ1-4; D remains unclear. Germline CDR1 GTSNPN, CDR2 SVGIG (reference sequence). The CDR3 contains 14 residues. V was clipped by 0 bases and J by 0 bases, with 5 bases between them. CDR3 sequence (DNA): TGTGCCTGGAGTGTATCCTCAACTAATGAAAAACTGTTTTTT. This encodes CAWSVSSTNEKLFF.

The chain is built from TRBV3-1 (or the pseudogene TRBV3-2) and TRBJ1-2, with a tentative D call TRBD1 (5 bases). This CDR3 has 14 amino acids. Trimming removed 5 bases at V and 6 bases at J, with 16 bases between. Germline assignment: CDR1 LGHDT and CDR2 YNNKEL (reference sequence). CDR3 DNA sequence: TGTGCCAGCAGCGCGGGGACGGAAACCCATGGCTACACCTTC. This translates into CASSAGTETHGYTF.

The chain uses TRBV5-4 and TRBJ1-1; tentative D call: TRBD1 (6 bases). Germline V gene data show CDR1 as SGHNT and CDR2 as YYREEE (reference sequence). CDR3 length: 14 amino acids. Trimming left V 6 bases short and J 1 base short, with 13 bases between. CDR3 residues: CASNTDRSNTEAFF. DNA for the CDR3: TGTGCCAGCAACACGGACAGATCGAACACTGAAGCTTTCTTT.

This CDR3 reads CASSQPRGAEQYF. DNA for the CDR3: TGTGCCAGCAGCCAACCGCGGGGCGCCGAGCAGTACTTC. The rearrangement links TRBV3-1 (or the pseudogene TRBV3-2) to TRBJ2-7, with a tentative D call TRBD2 (6 bases). With 2 bases removed from V and 6 bases from J, the gap between germline ends came to 11 bases. The CDR3 runs 13 residues. Germline-derived CDR1 and CDR2 are LGHDT and YNNKEL (reference sequence).

This chain joins TRBV7-8 and TRBJ1-2; a weak D match, TRBD1 (5 bases). CDR1 is SGHVS, CDR2 FQNEAQ, per germline. The CDR3 runs 11 residues. Trimming took off 5 bases at V and 6 bases at J, with 7 bases between the two ends. In nucleotides, the CDR3 is TGTGCCAGCAGCCCGGGGGATGGCTACACCTTC. As protein: CASSPGDGYTF.

The chain employs TRBV28 and TRBJ1-2; no clear D. V dropped 1 base and J dropped 2 bases, with 11 bases sitting between them. This CDR3 has 15 amino acids. Germline lookup yields CDR1 MDHEN and CDR2 SYDVKM. The CDR3 loop is CASSLSLPANYGYTF. In DNA, the CDR3 is TGTGCCAGCAGTTTATCGTTACCGGCCAACTATGGCTACACCTTC.

This clone showed up just once. The V and J genes are TRBV5-8 and TRBJ1-5, with a possible D match to TRBD1 (6 bases). CDR1 SGHTS and CDR2 YDEGEE come from the germline V gene. The ends were cut back, 0 bases at V and 0 bases at J, with 13 bases in the middle. The CDR3 is 17 residues long. The CDR3 coding sequence is TGTGCCAGCAGCTTGGTACAGGGAACATATAGCAATCAGCCCCAGCATTTT. This codes for CASSLVQGTYSNQPQHF.